Listed below are T cell receptor beta chains from one sample, sequenced in a study of cytomegalovirus exposure and HLA in healthy donors. The method was immunoSEQ multiplex PCR; TCRdb's version includes in-frame clones alone and lacks a portion of them. The table includes 130,000 to 150,000 clones, about a tenth detected once. Source material: PBMCs. Source of these receptors: a male donor in good health and CMV-seronegative. Both conserved end residues are part of each CDR3. The D gene is left open where the match is weak. Rows give clone size only sometimes, using once, few, many, or a class for an expanded clone.

cdr3_aa cdr3_nt v_call clone_size j_call d_call
CASSLAEAYAGELFF TGCGCCAGCAGCTTGGCCGAAGCGTACGCCGGGGAGCTGTTTTTT TRBV5-1 - TRBJ2-2 -
CASSKETSLNTGELFF TGTGCCAGCAGTAAGGAGACCTCCCTTAACACCGGGGAGCTGTTTTTT TRBV9 few TRBJ2-2 -
CASSLQGDTEAFF TGTGCCAGCAGCTTACAAGGGGACACTGAAGCTTTCTTT TRBV7-3 few TRBJ1-1 -
CASSIQETQYF TGTGCCAGCAGCATCCAAGAGACCCAGTACTTC TRBV28 few TRBJ2-5 -
CASSPGQGQPQHF TGTGCCAGCAGCCCAGGACAGGGACAGCCCCAGCATTTT TRBV5-5 - TRBJ1-5 TRBD1
CASSSRTRLEGTEAFF TGTGCCAGCAGTTCCAGGACAAGACTGGAGGGCACTGAAGCTTTCTTT TRBV28 few TRBJ1-1 -
CASRHGTRRSTDTQYF TGTGCCAGCAGACACGGGACTCGTCGATCCACAGATACGCAGTATTTT TRBV28 few TRBJ2-3 -
CASSIEGQALYKNIQYF TGTGCCAGTAGTATAGAGGGACAGGCTCTTTACAAAAACATTCAGTACTTC TRBV19 - TRBJ2-4 TRBD1
CASSPSPGGGRGYTF TGCGCCAGCAGCCCCTCACCGGGAGGAGGGCGCGGCTACACCTTC TRBV4-3 few TRBJ1-2 -
CASSFGLGSQPQHF TGCGCCAGCAGCTTCGGGCTAGGGAGTCAGCCCCAGCATTTT TRBV5-1 - TRBJ1-5 -
CASSQDNEYNEQFF TGCGCCAGCAGCCAAGATAATGAGTACAATGAGCAGTTCTTC TRBV4-3 - TRBJ2-1 -
CSVTGQSYGYTF TGCAGCGTCACGGGACAGAGCTATGGCTACACCTTC TRBV29-1 - TRBJ1-2 TRBD1
CASSYGTGSSYEQYF TGTGCCAGCAGTTACGGGACAGGGAGCTCCTACGAGCAGTACTTC TRBV6-5 - TRBJ2-7 TRBD1
CASSLRTSGSSSYEQYF TGTGCCAGCAGCTTGAGGACTAGCGGGTCTTCCTCCTACGAGCAGTACTTC TRBV7-6 - TRBJ2-7 TRBD2
CASSETGITDTQYF TGTGCCAGCAGTGAAACAGGAATCACAGATACGCAGTATTTT TRBV2 few TRBJ2-3 -
CASRARDYLYGYTF TGTGCCAGCAGGGCACGGGATTACCTCTATGGCTACACCTTC TRBV2 few TRBJ1-2 -
CATKAGDKYEQYF TGTGCCACCAAAGCGGGAGACAAGTACGAGCAGTACTTC TRBV28 - TRBJ2-7 TRBD2
CASNPGGGYGYTF TGCGCCAGCAACCCGGGGGGCGGGTATGGCTACACCTTC TRBV23-1 - TRBJ1-2 -